One sample yielded the 16 T cell receptor beta chains listed below, sequenced in a study of cytomegalovirus exposure and HLA in healthy donors (dated by TCRdb to 2016 to 2017). Library preparation employed the immunoSEQ multiplex PCR assay. For the multiplex PCR, a mixture combining 60 forward primers for TCR Vbeta segments and 13 reverse primers for TCR Jbeta segments was used. This immuneACCESS table, as held by TCRdb, lists in-frame sequences with V and J called but not all clones. Of the missing ones, under half trace to an unresolved V gene in checked studies; the others have no known cause. This sample gives under 200,000 clones in total; approximately 78% of them show up just once. Over 0.85% of the sample comes from the top ten. The sequenced material came from PBMCs. The receptors stem from a girl aged 2 to 10 in good health and CMV-seropositive.

J is TRBJ1-1 and V is TRBV29-1; 7 bases match TRBD1. The CDR3 extends over 13 amino acids. Germline assignment: CDR1 SQVTM and CDR2 ANQGSEA. V was clipped by 4 bases and J by 4 bases; unmatched bases: 6. CDR3 nucleotide sequence: TGCAGCGTTGGGGTTGACAGGGCCACTGAAGCTTTCTTT. Encoded protein: CSVGVDRATEAFF.

This chain joins TRBV19 and TRBJ1-1; 9 nucleotides line up with TRBD1. Trimming at V came to 5 bases and at J to 0 bases, leaving 4 bases not matched to a gene. Germline V lookup: CDR1 LNHDA, CDR2 SQIVND (reference sequence). The CDR3 is 15 amino acids. This CDR3 reads CASSPRTGVNTEAFF. CDR3 in DNA: TGTGCCAGTAGTCCTCGGACAGGGGTGAACACTGAAGCTTTCTTT.

This clone has just one count. The CDR3 DNA sequence: TGTGCCAGCAGCTGGAGCCTCCAAGAGACCCAGTACTTC. Amino acid sequence: CASSWSLQETQYF. The genes are TRBV11-2 and TRBJ2-5; D unresolved. This CDR3 has 13 amino acids. Germline lookup yields CDR1 SGHAT and CDR2 FQNNGV. V was shortened by 4 bases and J by 1 base, with 7 bases between the two germline ends.

The genes are TRBV9 and TRBJ2-1, with TRBD2 matching over 7 bases. The V gene end was trimmed by 0 bases and the J gene end by 5 bases; junction bases not matched to a gene: 8. There are 16 residues in the CDR3. The germline CDR1 and CDR2 sequences are SGDLS and YYNGEE. CDR3 in amino acids: CASSVGGGRSHNEQFF. The CDR3, as DNA: TGTGCCAGCAGCGTAGGAGGCGGGAGATCCCACAATGAGCAGTTCTTC.

There are a few counts of this clone. J is TRBJ2-5 and V is TRBV6-6; TRBD1 might be the D (6 bases). V was cut by 5 bases and J by 2 bases, with 12 bases left in between. This CDR3 comprises 14 residues. From germline, CDR1 is MNHNY and CDR2 SVGAGI (reference sequence). DNA for the CDR3: TGTGCCAGCAGTAACCAGGGGCGGCAAGAGACCCAGTACTTC. It codes for CASSNQGRQETQYF.

Worth noting for this clone: The same CDR3 is also encoded by other DNA sequences in this sample. The chain joins TRBV9 to TRBJ2-1; 8 bases are shared with TRBD2. Germline assignment: CDR1 SGDLS and CDR2 YYNGEE. This CDR3 is built from 15 residues. Trimming took 3 bases from V and 0 from J; bases not matched to a gene: 2. CDR3 DNA: TGTGCCAGCAGCGCCAGCGGGAGCTCCTACAATGAGCAGTTCTTC. It codes for CASSASGSSYNEQFF. The variable domain in full, completed from reference TRBV9 and TRBJ2-1, reads DSGVTQTPKHLITATGQRVTLRCSPRSGDLSVYWYQQSLDQGLQFLIQYYNGEERAKGNILERFSAQQFPDLHSELNLSSLELGDSALYFCASSASGSSYNEQFFGPGTRLTVL.

The chain uses TRBV12-5 and TRBJ2-2; D may be TRBD1 (7 bases). The germline V gene has CDR1 LGHNT and CDR2 FRNRAP. Trimming left V 3 bases short and J 5 bases short, with 10 bases between. CDR3 size: 14 residues. CDR3 sequence (DNA): TGTGCTAGTGGTTTCGCAGGGGGGACCGGGGAGCTGTTTTTT. The encoded protein is CASGFAGGTGELFF.

CDR3 in DNA: TGTGCCTGGAATCGCGGGAGGGTTATCGGGGAGCTGTTTTTT. It specifies CAWNRGRVIGELFF. This chain uses TRBV30 with TRBJ2-2, with 9 bases matching TRBD2. The CDR3 sequence is 14 residues long. Germline loops: CDR1 GTSNPN, CDR2 SVGIG (reference sequence). V trimming: 4 bases; J trimming: 7 bases; junction bases outside the gene matches: 7. Filled out from reference TRBV30 and TRBJ2-2, the complete variable domain reads SQTIHQWPATLVQPVGSPLSLECTVEGTSNPNLYWYRQAAGRGLQLLFYSVGIGQISSEVPQNLSASRPQDRQFILSSKKLLLSDSGFYLCAWNRGRVIGELFFGEGSRLTVL.

The V call is TRBV5-6, the J call TRBJ2-5, with 12 nucleotides matching TRBD2. J was trimmed by 3 bases and V by 0 bases; bases with no gene match: 3. This CDR3 comprises 16 residues. Germline V gives CDR1 SGHDT, CDR2 YYEEEE. This CDR3 reads CASSLGASGGEETQYF. In DNA, the CDR3 is TGTGCCAGCAGCTTGGGGGCTAGCGGGGGGGAAGAGACCCAGTACTTC. Looking up the rest from reference TRBV5-6 and TRBJ2-5 gives the full variable domain: DAGVTQSPTHLIKTRGQQVTLRCSPKSGHDTVSWYQQALGQGPQFIFQYYEEEERQRGNFPDRFSGHQFPNYSSELNVNALLLGDSALYLCASSLGASGGEETQYFGPGTRLLVL.

The count of this clone is one. The chain employs TRBV28 and TRBJ2-7, with a possible D match to TRBD1 (5 bases). Germline lookup yields CDR1 MDHEN and CDR2 SYDVKM. CDR3 length: 15 residues. V lost 6 bases, J lost 6 bases, and 21 bases lay in between. Written as DNA, the CDR3 is TGTGCCAGCAGGAGTGTAAAAGGGGTGTCTCGCGAGCAGTACTTC. This sequence encodes CASRSVKGVSREQYF.

The chain carries TRBV5-1 and TRBJ2-6, with 10 nucleotides matching TRBD1. Germline CDR1 and CDR2: SGHRS and YFSETQ. The V gene end was trimmed by 1 base and the J gene end by 0 bases; junction bases not matched to a gene: 10. The CDR3 covers 20 residues. The chain's CDR3 is CASSLLTGGAASSGANVLTF. The CDR3 DNA sequence: TGCGCCAGCAGCTTGTTGACAGGGGGCGCGGCTAGCTCTGGGGCCAACGTCCTGACTTTC.

The gene calls are TRBV28 and TRBJ2-1; D is perhaps TRBD2 (6 bases). This CDR3 is built from 13 residues. V gave up 10 bases and J gave up 6 bases, with 16 bases separating them. CDR1 is MDHEN, CDR2 SYDVKM, per germline. Here the CDR3 reads CATRTGLINEQFF. Here the CDR3 DNA reads TGTGCCACTAGGACGGGACTGATCAATGAGCAGTTCTTC.

In nucleotides, the CDR3 is TGCGCCAGCAGCTGGAGGGGACGACAGGGAAATGAGCAGTTCTTC. This translates into CASSWRGRQGNEQFF. The chain joins TRBV5-1 to TRBJ2-1; tentative D call: TRBD1 (7 bases). Trimming stripped 3 bases from V and 7 bases from J, with 17 bases between. Per germline, CDR1 SGHRS and CDR2 YFSETQ. The CDR3 totals 15 residues.

This clone was seen only a few times. The V and J genes are TRBV30 and TRBJ1-2, with D perhaps matching TRBD1 (6 bases). The CDR3 contains 16 residues. In germline, CDR1 is GTSNPN, CDR2 SVGIG (reference sequence). Trimming removed 5 bases at V and 1 base at J, with 20 bases between. CDR3 coding DNA: TGTGCCTGGCCGCGTATGTGGGGGCTAGGTAACTATGGCTACACCTTC. Translated, it gives CAWPRMWGLGNYGYTF.

This chain connects TRBV27 to TRBJ2-7; 7 bases map to TRBD1. Germline V gene data show CDR1 as MNHEY and CDR2 as SMNVEV (reference sequence). The CDR3 has 15 residues. Trimming cost V 6 bases and J 2 bases; bases outside gene matches: 10. CDR3 amino acids: CASRPGQVMTYEQYF. The CDR3 DNA reads TGTGCCAGCAGACCCGGACAGGTCATGACCTACGAGCAGTACTTC.

The chain couples TRBV27 to TRBJ1-3; TRBD1 is a possible D gene (5 bases). The germline V gene has CDR1 MNHEY and CDR2 SMNVEV (reference sequence). The CDR3 length is 14 residues. Trimming left V 5 bases short and J 1 base short, with 9 bases between. The CDR3 sequence is CASSPTVSGNTIYF. For the CDR3, the DNA is TGTGCCAGCAGTCCGACAGTTTCTGGAAACACCATATATTTT.